The rows below give T cell receptor beta chains drawn from one sample of a study of a mutant IDH1 vaccine in newly diagnosed glioma. Sequencing used immunoSEQ multiplex PCR; TCRdb keeps in-frame clones, though not all of them. The top ten hold 3% to 4.5% of the sample, which has about 44,000 clones, roughly 90% seen once. The antigens these receptors bind are not known. Sequenced here: PBMCs, sampled from a glioma patient whose treatment included an IDH1 peptide vaccine. The receptor set was obtained from a man aged 50-59 years with glioma. The CDR3 runs from the conserved cysteine through the conserved F or W. The order of the fields is J gene, V gene, clone size, D gene, CDR3 protein, CDR3 DNA. A D gene is named only where the DNA matches it firmly. Some rows mark clone size as missing; the rest say once, few, many or name a class of expanded clone.

TRBJ1-1 | TRBV9 | NA | NA | CASSVSSTTEAFF | TGTGCCAGCAGCGTGAGCTCGACCACTGAAGCTTTCTTT
TRBJ1-2 | TRBV7-9 | NA | TRBD1 | CASSLSDRDDGYTF | TGTGCCAGCAGCTTAAGCGACAGGGATGATGGCTACACCTTC
TRBJ1-4 | TRBV28 | NA | TRBD1 | CASTPGQGREKLFF | TGTGCCAGCACTCCGGGACAGGGGCGTGAAAAACTGTTTTTT
TRBJ1-2 | TRBV5-1 | NA | NA | CASSLVAGADYGYTF | TGCGCCAGCAGCTTGGTGGCGGGGGCGGACTATGGCTACACCTTC
TRBJ1-1 | TRBV30 | NA | NA | CACAPLNLRRNTEAFF | TGTGCCTGCGCCCCTTTGAACCTCAGGCGAAACACTGAAGCTTTCTTT
TRBJ2-7 | TRBV5-1 | NA | TRBD1 | CASSLEGQESYEQYF | TGCGCCAGCAGCTTGGAAGGACAGGAGTCCTACGAGCAGTACTTC
TRBJ1-1 | TRBV19 | NA | NA | CASSIRLNTEAFF | TGTGCCAGTAGTATAAGGCTAAACACTGAAGCTTTCTTT
TRBJ2-7 | TRBV28 | NA | TRBD2 | CASSTPGTSSCEQYF | TGTGCCAGCAGTACCCCAGGGACTAGCTCCTGCGAGCAGTACTTC
TRBJ1-1 | TRBV11-3 | NA | NA | CASSISRDTEAFF | TGTGCCAGCAGCATCAGCAGGGACACTGAAGCTTTCTTT
TRBJ2-1 | TRBV10-1 | NA | TRBD1 | CASSEGTGEYNEQFF | TGCGCCAGCAGTGAAGGGACAGGGGAATACAATGAGCAGTTCTTC
TRBJ1-1 | TRBV4-3 | NA | NA | CASSQDRTGLSAEAFF | TGCGCCAGCAGCCAAGATAGAACAGGGTTGAGCGCTGAAGCTTTCTTT
TRBJ2-7 | TRBV7-9 | NA | NA | CASSSAVVGYEQYF | TGTGCCAGCAGCTCAGCGGTGGTGGGTTACGAGCAGTACTTC
TRBJ2-3 | TRBV4-3 | NA | NA | CASSQGQPSTDTQYF | TGCGCCAGCAGCCAAGGACAGCCAAGCACAGATACGCAGTATTTT
TRBJ2-7 | TRBV5-1 | once | NA | CASRRDVPYEQYF | TGCGCCAGCCGCCGGGACGTGCCCTACGAGCAGTACTTC
TRBJ2-3 | TRBV18 | NA | NA | CASSRRRGPSTDTQYF | TGTGCCAGCTCACGCAGGAGGGGCCCCAGCACAGATACGCAGTATTTT
TRBJ2-2 | TRBV2 | NA | NA | CASSGGTNTGELFF | TGTGCCAGCAGTGGGGGTACGAACACCGGGGAGCTGTTTTTT
TRBJ1-2 | TRBV9 | NA | TRBD1 | CASSAGTVRGYTF | TGTGCCAGCAGCGCCGGGACAGTGCGGGGCTACACCTTC
TRBJ1-2 | TRBV6-1 | NA | NA | CASATAYYGYTF | TGTGCCAGCGCTACAGCTTACTATGGCTACACCTTC
TRBJ2-7 | TRBV6-1 | NA | NA | CASSESGLSYEQYF | TGTGCCAGCAGTGAATCGGGCCTCTCCTACGAGCAGTACTTC
TRBJ2-1 | TRBV7-8 | once | TRBD2 | CASSLGLAGYNEQFF | TGTGCCAGCAGCTTAGGGCTAGCGGGGTACAATGAGCAGTTCTTC
TRBJ1-6 | TRBV4-3 | NA | NA | CASSQDSQGYNSPLHF | TGCGCCAGCAGCCAAGATTCCCAGGGATATAATTCACCCCTCCACTTT
TRBJ1-1 | TRBV18 | once | NA | CASSPRFAQYTEAFF | TGTGCCAGCTCACCCAGATTCGCGCAGTACACTGAAGCTTTCTTT
TRBJ2-3 | TRBV10-1 | NA | NA | CASSENTDTQYF | TGCGCCAGCAGTGAGAACACAGATACGCAGTATTTT
TRBJ2-7 | TRBV6-1 | NA | NA | CASSERGYEQYF | TGTGCCAGCAGTGAGAGGGGGTACGAGCAGTACTTC
TRBJ1-1 | TRBV6-4 | NA | NA | CASSPRGGVNTEAFF | TGTGCCAGCAGTCCCCGGGGTGGGGTGAACACTGAAGCTTTCTTT
TRBJ1-2 | TRBV29-1 | NA | TRBD1 | CSVEEQGTNYGYTF | TGCAGCGTTGAAGAACAGGGGACTAACTATGGCTACACCTTC
TRBJ1-6 | TRBV13 | NA | NA | CASSPTGRSPLHF | TGTGCCAGCAGCCCCACAGGGAGATCACCCCTCCACTTT
TRBJ2-1 | TRBV27 | NA | NA | CASSRASGSMYEQFF | TGTGCCAGCAGTAGGGCCAGCGGGTCCATGTATGAGCAGTTCTTC
TRBJ2-7 | TRBV5-1 | once | NA | CASTLQGHEQYF | TGCGCCAGCACCCTACAGGGACACGAGCAGTACTTC